A single sample is the source of the 26 T cell receptor beta chains below, sequenced in a study of chemoradiotherapy in HPV16-positive cancers. Generated by immunoSEQ multiplex PCR, the TCRdb table keeps only in-frame clones and is missing some. The table shows 25,000 to 30,000 clones, with approximately 92% occurring only once. Sequenced material: blood, taken from a patient who underwent chemoradiotherapy. The receptors come from a human donor with HPV-associated anogenital cancer.

Points on this clone: The same CDR3 is also encoded by other DNA sequences in this sample. The chain combines TRBV5-1 with TRBJ2-7, with 9 bases lining up with TRBD1. V was pared by 4 bases and J by 4 bases, with 6 bases of the junction left unmatched. Looked up from germline, CDR1 is SGHRS and CDR2 is YFSETQ. This CDR3 spans 14 amino acids. The CDR3 spells CASSPGQGAYEQYF. In nucleotides, the CDR3 is TGCGCCAGCAGCCCGGGACAGGGAGCTTACGAGCAGTACTTC.

V and J are TRBV6-5 and TRBJ1-5, with D possibly being TRBD1 (6 bases). The CDR3 has 13 amino acids. Trimming stripped 6 bases from V and 4 bases from J, with 10 bases between. The germline gives CDR1 MNHEY, CDR2 SVGAGI. As DNA, the CDR3 is TGTGCCAGCAGACCGGGACAAAATCAGCCCCAGCATTTT. As protein: CASRPGQNQPQHF.

The rearrangement joins TRBV29-1 to TRBJ2-5; possibly TRBD2 for D (6 bases). The CDR3 length is 13 residues. The V gene lost 5 bases and the J gene lost 5 bases, with 15 bases spanning the gap. Germline CDR1 and CDR2: SQVTM and ANQGSEA. CDR3 sequence (DNA): TGCAGCGTTCTCTACGGGGGAGAGGAGACCCAGTACTTC. Translated, it gives CSVLYGGEETQYF.

The chain couples TRBV9 to TRBJ2-2; 8 nucleotides match TRBD1. The junction had 8 bases not matched to a gene; V was cut back by 0 bases and J by 4 bases. The germline V gene has CDR1 SGDLS and CDR2 YYNGEE. This CDR3 spans 17 amino acids. CDR3 sequence reads: CASSVGLDRVITGELFF. The CDR3 DNA reads TGTGCCAGCAGCGTAGGTCTGGACAGGGTAATCACCGGGGAGCTGTTTTTT.

The rearrangement links TRBV9 to TRBJ2-3; D gene unclear. CDR3 size: 15 residues. Germline V CDR1 and CDR2: SGDLS, YYNGEE. The V end was cut by 3 bases, the J end by 5 bases, with 16 bases between. The CDR3 DNA is TGTGCCAGCAGCGGCAAACCCGCGAACCTAGATACGCAGTATTTT. Amino acid sequence: CASSGKPANLDTQYF.

The gene calls are TRBV5-4 and TRBJ2-3; possible D gene TRBD2, 5 bases. V lost 4 bases to trimming and J lost 1 base, with 16 bases between them. Germline CDR1 reads SGHNT; CDR2 reads YYREEE (reference sequence). This CDR3 has 16 amino acids. The DNA for the CDR3 is TGTGCCAGCAGCACGAGCGGAGACTTCGGCACAGATACGCAGTATTTT. Translated, it gives CASSTSGDFGTDTQYF.

This rearrangement joins TRBV6-1 to TRBJ1-1; no definite D call. In germline, CDR1 is MNHNS, CDR2 SASEGT. Deletions cut 3 bases from V and 7 bases from J, with 18 bases between. The CDR3 sequence is 15 residues long. This chain's CDR3 is CASSETSGPSSEAFF. The CDR3 DNA reads as TGTGCCAGCAGTGAGACAAGTGGACCGAGTAGTGAAGCTTTCTTT.

V and J are TRBV5-5 and TRBJ2-5; no clear D. Between the trimmed V and J ends, which lost 4 bases and 6 bases, there was a span of 22 bases. The CDR3 is 16 residues long. Germline V gene data show CDR1 as SGHKS and CDR2 as YYEKEE (reference sequence). CDR3: CASSPWAPSTPKTQYF. For the CDR3, the DNA is TGTGCCAGCAGCCCCTGGGCGCCGAGCACCCCTAAGACCCAGTACTTC.

This clone counts as large. The J gene is TRBJ2-1, the V gene TRBV5-1; TRBD2 is a possible D gene (6 bases). V dropped 0 bases and J dropped 9 bases, with 19 bases sitting between them. The CDR3 runs 16 residues. The germline V gene has CDR1 SGHRS and CDR2 YFSETQ. The CDR3 loop is CASSLGGMGLQVEQFF. As DNA, the CDR3 is TGCGCCAGCAGCTTGGGCGGGATGGGCCTACAAGTTGAGCAGTTCTTC.

This rearrangement joins TRBV28 to TRBJ2-3, with TRBD1 matching over 9 bases. The CDR3 runs to 16 residues. The V gene end was trimmed by 2 bases and the J gene end by 2 bases; junction bases not matched to a gene: 5. CDR1 and CDR2 from the germline V gene are MDHEN and SYDVKM. CDR3 amino acids: CASSLVQGAPTDTQYF. CDR3 DNA: TGTGCCAGCAGTTTAGTACAGGGGGCCCCCACAGATACGCAGTATTTT.

The V call is TRBV27, the J call TRBJ1-3, with TRBD1 as a possible D gene (6 bases). The CDR3 length is 13 residues. V lost 7 bases and J 0 bases, leaving 7 bases between the germline ends. The germline V gene encodes CDR1 MNHEY and CDR2 SMNVEV (reference sequence). In nucleotides, the CDR3 is TGTGCCAGCAAGGACAGCTCTGGAAACACCATATATTTT. Translated, it gives CASKDSSGNTIYF.

The chain combines TRBV4-1 with TRBJ2-7; 8 nucleotides match TRBD2. The CDR3 consists of 17 residues. Germline values: CDR1 MGHRA, CDR2 YSYEKL. V dropped 0 bases and J dropped 5; count of bases not matched to a gene: 12. Here the CDR3 reads CASSQEVLGAGVHEQYF. The CDR3 nucleotides are TGCGCCAGCAGCCAAGAAGTGTTAGGAGCGGGAGTCCACGAGCAGTACTTC.

The chain combines TRBV9 with TRBJ2-3; D remains ambiguous. The V end lost 0 bases, the J end lost 0 bases, and 5 bases lay between the germline ends. CDR3 length: 14 residues. Germline V gene sequence: CDR1 SGDLS, CDR2 YYNGEE. The chain's CDR3 is CASSVGGSTDTQYF. CDR3 sequence (DNA): TGTGCCAGCAGCGTAGGAGGTAGCACAGATACGCAGTATTTT.

The V gene is TRBV6-5, the J gene TRBJ1-5; D is unresolved. The CDR3 is 13 amino acids. V lost 5 bases, J lost 5 bases, and 10 bases lay in between. From germline, CDR1 is MNHEY and CDR2 SVGAGI. The CDR3 reads CASSEDRYQPQHF. The CDR3 bases are TGTGCCAGCAGTGAGGACCGGTATCAGCCCCAGCATTTT.

The J gene is TRBJ2-2, the V gene TRBV10-3; D is unresolved. Per germline, CDR1 ENHRY and CDR2 SYGVKD. V was clipped by 3 bases and J by 4 bases, with 3 bases between them. The CDR3 loop spans 12 amino acids. The CDR3 sequence: CAISDSTGELFF. CDR3 DNA sequence: TGTGCCATCAGTGATAGCACCGGGGAGCTGTTTTTT.

The DNA of the CDR3 is TGTGCCAGCAGCGAGCAGGGCATAAACTACGAGCAGTACTTC. Translation: CASSEQGINYEQYF. This sequence joins TRBV28 and TRBJ2-7; tentative D call: TRBD1 (5 bases). The V end lost 6 bases, the J end lost 3 bases, and 15 bases lay between the germline ends. The CDR3 spans 14 residues. Germline V gives CDR1 MDHEN, CDR2 SYDVKM. Looking up the rest from reference TRBV28 and TRBJ2-7 gives the full variable domain: DVKVTQSSRYLVKRTGEKVFLECVQDMDHENMFWYRQDPGLGLRLIYFSYDVKMKEKGDIPEGYSVSREKKERFSLILESASTNQTSMYLCASSEQGINYEQYFGPGTRLTVT.

The chain recombines TRBV9 with TRBJ2-7, with 10 bases fitting TRBD2. CDR1 and CDR2 from the germline V gene are SGDLS and YYNGEE. With 0 bases clipped from V and 4 bases from J, the junction kept 7 bases outside the gene matches. The CDR3 sequence is 16 residues long. CDR3 sequence (DNA): TGTGCCAGCAGCGTAGGGCTTAGCGGGAGGTCTTACGAGCAGTACTTC. This gives the protein CASSVGLSGRSYEQYF.

Of note for this clone: One junction end does not reproduce the germline sequence, and a read error may be involved. Other nucleotide sequences in the sample specify the same CDR3. The V gene is TRBV5-4, the J gene TRBJ1-1; D unresolved. Germline V gene sequence: CDR1 SGHNT, CDR2 YYREEE (reference sequence). This CDR3 region has 15 residues. The CDR3 here is CASSQDSGGYTEAFF. CDR3 coding DNA: TGCGCCAGCAGCCAAGACTCAGGAGGATACACTGAAGCTTTCTTT.

V is TRBV4-1 and J is TRBJ1-3, with TRBD1 matching 7 bases. Trimming took 2 bases from V and 4 from J; bases not matched to a gene: 11. The germline V gene encodes CDR1 MGHRA and CDR2 YSYEKL. The CDR3 is 17 amino acids. CDR3 sequence reads: CASSQRQIRDRGNTIYF. CDR3 coding DNA: TGCGCCAGCAGCCAACGCCAAATCCGGGACAGAGGAAACACCATATATTTT.

This chain joins TRBV7-2 and TRBJ1-1; TRBD1 aligns across 7 bases. With 5 bases clipped from V and 10 bases from J, the junction kept 7 bases outside the gene matches. This CDR3 is 12 amino acids long. Germline assignment: CDR1 SGHTA and CDR2 FQGNSA. The CDR3 reads CASSATGYLAFF. DNA for the CDR3: TGTGCCAGCAGCGCGACAGGGTATTTAGCTTTCTTT.

This rearrangement joins TRBV6-5 to TRBJ1-1; maybe TRBD1 (5 bases). The germline V gene has CDR1 MNHEY and CDR2 SVGAGI. This CDR3 has 15 amino acids. Trimming pared 0 bases from V and 6 bases from J, leaving 14 bases between. The CDR3 region has the DNA TGTGCCAGCAGTTACTCGCTCGGGGGAGGCGCTGAAGCTTTCTTT. This translates into CASSYSLGGGAEAFF.

J is TRBJ2-2 and V is TRBV28, with 15 bases identical to TRBD2. The CDR3 consists of 16 residues. Per germline, CDR1 MDHEN and CDR2 SYDVKM. With 5 bases clipped from V and 7 bases from J, the junction kept 5 bases outside the gene matches. CDR3 region: CASSLPGLAGGGELFF. The CDR3 DNA reads TGTGCCAGCAGTCTACCGGGACTAGCGGGAGGCGGGGAGCTGTTTTTT.

V usage is TRBV2 and J usage is TRBJ2-7; D gene ambiguous. CDR3 size: 13 residues. Looked up from germline, CDR1 is SNHLY and CDR2 is FYNNEI. Trimming took 8 bases from V and 1 from J, leaving 12 bases between them. The CDR3 sequence: CASHGDVSYEQYF. CDR3 DNA: TGTGCCAGCCACGGAGACGTGTCCTACGAGCAGTACTTC.

The chain couples TRBV5-6 to TRBJ1-2; D gene unclear. The germline V gene has CDR1 SGHDT and CDR2 YYEEEE. The ends were cut back, 1 base at V and 8 bases at J, with 12 bases in the middle. The CDR3 runs 13 residues. The DNA for the CDR3 is TGTGCCAGCAGCTTGTGGCTGTTCTCGGGCTACACCTTC. It codes for CASSLWLFSGYTF.

J is TRBJ1-4 and V is TRBV6-1; possible D gene TRBD1, 5 bases. The length of the CDR3 is 15 residues. Germline values: CDR1 MNHNS, CDR2 SASEGT. The V and J ends lost 7 bases and 3 bases respectively, with 15 bases between them. CDR3 in amino acids: CASNRDLAPNEKLFF. The CDR3 DNA sequence: TGTGCCAGCAATCGGGACCTTGCCCCTAATGAAAAACTGTTTTTT.

The chain is built from TRBV2 and TRBJ2-5; a weak D match, TRBD1 (5 bases). This CDR3 is built from 15 residues. Trimming took off 1 base at V and 4 bases at J, with 13 bases between the two ends. Looked up from germline, CDR1 is SNHLY and CDR2 is FYNNEI. CDR3 DNA: TGTGCCAGCAGTGAAGGGCCAGGGCTGTTAGAGACCCAGTACTTC. Its translation: CASSEGPGLLETQYF.